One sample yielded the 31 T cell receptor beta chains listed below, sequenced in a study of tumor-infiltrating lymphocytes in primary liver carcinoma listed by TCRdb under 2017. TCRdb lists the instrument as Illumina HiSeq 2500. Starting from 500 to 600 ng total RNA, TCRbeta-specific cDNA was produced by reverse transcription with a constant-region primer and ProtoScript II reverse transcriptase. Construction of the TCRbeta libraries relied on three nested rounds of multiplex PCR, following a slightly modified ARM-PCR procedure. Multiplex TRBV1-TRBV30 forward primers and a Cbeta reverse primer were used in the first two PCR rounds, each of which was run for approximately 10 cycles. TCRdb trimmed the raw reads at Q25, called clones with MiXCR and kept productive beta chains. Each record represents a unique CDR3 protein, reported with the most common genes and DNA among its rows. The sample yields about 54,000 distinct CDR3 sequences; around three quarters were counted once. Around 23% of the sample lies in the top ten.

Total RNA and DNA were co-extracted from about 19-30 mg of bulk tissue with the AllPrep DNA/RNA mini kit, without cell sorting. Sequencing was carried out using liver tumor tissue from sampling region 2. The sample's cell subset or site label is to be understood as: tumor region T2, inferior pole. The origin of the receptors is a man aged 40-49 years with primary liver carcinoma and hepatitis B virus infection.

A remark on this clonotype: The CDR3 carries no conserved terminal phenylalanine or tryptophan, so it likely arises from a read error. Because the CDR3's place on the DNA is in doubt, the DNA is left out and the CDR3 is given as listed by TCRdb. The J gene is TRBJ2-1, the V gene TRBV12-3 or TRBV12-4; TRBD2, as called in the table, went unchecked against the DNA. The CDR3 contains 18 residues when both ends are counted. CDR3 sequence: CGSSPRGAGEGSYNERFS.

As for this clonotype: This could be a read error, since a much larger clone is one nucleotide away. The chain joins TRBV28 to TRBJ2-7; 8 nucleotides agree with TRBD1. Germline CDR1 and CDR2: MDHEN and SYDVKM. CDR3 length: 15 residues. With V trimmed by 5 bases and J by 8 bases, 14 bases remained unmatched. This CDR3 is CASSRHEDRALKQYF. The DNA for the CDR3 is TGTGCCAGCAGTAGACATGAGGACAGGGCCCTAAAGCAGTACTTC.

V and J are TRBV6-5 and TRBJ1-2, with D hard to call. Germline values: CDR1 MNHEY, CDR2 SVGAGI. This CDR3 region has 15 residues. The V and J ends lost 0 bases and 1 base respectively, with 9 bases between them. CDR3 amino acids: CASSYSGELNYGYTF. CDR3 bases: TGTGCCAGCAGTTACTCTGGAGAGCTTAACTATGGCTACACCTTC.

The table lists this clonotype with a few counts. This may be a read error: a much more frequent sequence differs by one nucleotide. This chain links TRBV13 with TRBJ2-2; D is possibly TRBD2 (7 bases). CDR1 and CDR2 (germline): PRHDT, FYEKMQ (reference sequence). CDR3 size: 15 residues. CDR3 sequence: CTSSLYREGTGELFF. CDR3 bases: TGTACCAGCAGCTTATACAGGGAGGGCACCGGGGAGCTGTTTTTT.

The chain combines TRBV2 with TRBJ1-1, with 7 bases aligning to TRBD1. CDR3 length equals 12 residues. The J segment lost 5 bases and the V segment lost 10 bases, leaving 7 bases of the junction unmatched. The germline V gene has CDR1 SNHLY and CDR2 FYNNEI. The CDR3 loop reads CATGQDWTEAFF. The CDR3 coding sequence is TGTGCCACCGGACAGGATTGGACTGAAGCTTTCTTT.

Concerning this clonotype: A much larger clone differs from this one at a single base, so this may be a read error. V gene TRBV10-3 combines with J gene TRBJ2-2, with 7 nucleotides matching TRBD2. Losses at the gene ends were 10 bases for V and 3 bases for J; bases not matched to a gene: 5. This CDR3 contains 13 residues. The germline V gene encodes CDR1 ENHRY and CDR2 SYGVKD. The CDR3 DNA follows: TGTGCCACGGCTAGCGGCGACACCGGGGAGCTGTTTTTT. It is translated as CATASGDTGELFF.

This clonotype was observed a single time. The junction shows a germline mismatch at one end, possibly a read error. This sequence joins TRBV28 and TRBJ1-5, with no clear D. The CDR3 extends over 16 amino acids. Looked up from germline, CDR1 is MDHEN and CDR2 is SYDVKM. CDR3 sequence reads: CASRLPRSYSNQPQHF. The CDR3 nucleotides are TGCGCCAGCAGATTACCCAGGAGCTATAGCAATCAGCCCCAGCATTTT.

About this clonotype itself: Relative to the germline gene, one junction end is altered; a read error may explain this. CDR3 sequence (DNA): TGTACCAGCAGTTTATTAGCGGGAGGGCCTCCCTACAACCAGTACTTC. Its translation is CTSSLLAGGPPYNQYF. The J gene is TRBJ2-7, the V gene TRBV12-3 or TRBV12-4; the match to TRBD2 covers 11 bases. The CDR3 has 16 amino acids.

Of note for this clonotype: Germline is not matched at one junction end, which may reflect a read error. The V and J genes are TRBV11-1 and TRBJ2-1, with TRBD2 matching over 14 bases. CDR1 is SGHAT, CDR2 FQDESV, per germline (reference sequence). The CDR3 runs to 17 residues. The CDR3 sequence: CASCLGLAGEVDNEQFF. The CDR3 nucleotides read TGTGCCAGCTGTCTGGGACTAGCGGGAGAAGTTGACAATGAACAGTTCTTC.

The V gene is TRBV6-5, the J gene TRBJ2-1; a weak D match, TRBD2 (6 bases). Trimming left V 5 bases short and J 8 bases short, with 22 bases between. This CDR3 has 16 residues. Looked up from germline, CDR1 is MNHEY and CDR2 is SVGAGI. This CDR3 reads CASSHSGGLAVYEQFF. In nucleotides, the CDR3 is TGTGCCAGCAGTCATAGCGGCGGTTTAGCGGTATATGAGCAGTTCTTC.

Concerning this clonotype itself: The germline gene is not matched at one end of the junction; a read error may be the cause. The CDR3 sequence is CVISVRILAGLSRDTQYF. CDR3 in DNA: TGTGTCATCAGTGTGCGGATTTTAGCGGGACTTAGCAGAGATACGCAGTATTTT. The chain is built from TRBV10-3 and TRBJ2-3; 8 nucleotides agree with TRBD2. The CDR3 consists of 18 residues. Germline lookup yields CDR1 ENHRY and CDR2 SYGVKD.

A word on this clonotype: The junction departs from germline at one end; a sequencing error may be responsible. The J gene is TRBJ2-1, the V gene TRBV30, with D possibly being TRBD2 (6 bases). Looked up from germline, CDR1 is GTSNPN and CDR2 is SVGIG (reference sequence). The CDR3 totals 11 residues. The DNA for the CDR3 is TGTACCTGGAGGGGTATTGGGGGGCAGTTCTTC. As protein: CTWRGIGGQFF.

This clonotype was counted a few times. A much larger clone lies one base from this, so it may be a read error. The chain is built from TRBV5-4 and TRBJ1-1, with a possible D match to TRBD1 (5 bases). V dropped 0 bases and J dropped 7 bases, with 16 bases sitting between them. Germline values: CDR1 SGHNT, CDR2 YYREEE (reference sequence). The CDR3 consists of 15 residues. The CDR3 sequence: CASSLAGALGIEAFF. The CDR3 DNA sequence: TGTGCCAGCAGCTTGGCCGGGGCGCTGGGCATTGAAGCTTTCTTT.

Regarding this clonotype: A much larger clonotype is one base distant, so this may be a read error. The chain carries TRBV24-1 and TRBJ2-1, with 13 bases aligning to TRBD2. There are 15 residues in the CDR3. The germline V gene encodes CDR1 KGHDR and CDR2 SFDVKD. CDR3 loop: CATSDDTSGRDEQLF. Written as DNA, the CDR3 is TGTGCCACCAGTGATGATACTAGCGGGAGGGATGAGCAGCTCTTC.

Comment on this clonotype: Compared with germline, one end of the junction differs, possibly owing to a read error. The CDR3 coding sequence is TGTGCCAGCAGAATGGGACAGCCCTACGAGCAGTATTTC. Protein: CASRMGQPYEQYF. The V and J genes are TRBV12-3 or TRBV12-4 and TRBJ2-7, with 7 bases that match TRBD1. The CDR3 sequence is 13 residues long.

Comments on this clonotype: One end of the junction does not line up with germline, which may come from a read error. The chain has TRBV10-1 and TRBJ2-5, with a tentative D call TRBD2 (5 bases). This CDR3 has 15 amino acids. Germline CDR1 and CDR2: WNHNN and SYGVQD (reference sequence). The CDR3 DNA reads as TGCGCCGGCAGTGAGGGCGGCCGACCACACGAGACCCAGTACTTC. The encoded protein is CAGSEGGRPHETQYF.

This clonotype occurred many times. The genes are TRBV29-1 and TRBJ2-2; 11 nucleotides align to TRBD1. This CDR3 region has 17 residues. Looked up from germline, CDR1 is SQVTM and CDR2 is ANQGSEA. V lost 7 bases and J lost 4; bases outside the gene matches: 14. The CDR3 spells CSARTGGAKVVTGELFF. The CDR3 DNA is TGCAGCGCTAGGACAGGGGGCGCAAAAGTGGTCACCGGGGAGCTGTTTTTT.

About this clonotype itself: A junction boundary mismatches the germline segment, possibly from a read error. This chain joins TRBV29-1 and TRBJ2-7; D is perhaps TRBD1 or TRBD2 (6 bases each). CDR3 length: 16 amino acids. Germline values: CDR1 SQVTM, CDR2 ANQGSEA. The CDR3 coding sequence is TGCAGCGTTCAGGGCGGGACATGGGAGAGTGGGGGCGAGCAATACTTC. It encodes CSVQGGTWESGGEQYF.

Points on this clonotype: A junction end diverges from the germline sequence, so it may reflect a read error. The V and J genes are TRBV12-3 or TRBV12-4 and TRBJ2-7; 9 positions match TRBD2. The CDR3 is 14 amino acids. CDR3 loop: CASSFSGSPYEQYF. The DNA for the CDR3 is TGTGCCAGTAGTTTTAGCGGGAGTCCCTACGAGCAGTACTTC.

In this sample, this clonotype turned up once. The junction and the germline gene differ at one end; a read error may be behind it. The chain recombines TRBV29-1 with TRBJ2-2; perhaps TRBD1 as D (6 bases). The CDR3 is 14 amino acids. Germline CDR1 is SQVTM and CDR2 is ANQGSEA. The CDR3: CSVAGQWNAGELFF. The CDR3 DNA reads TGCAGCGTTGCGGGACAATGGAACGCCGGGGAGCTGTTTTTC.

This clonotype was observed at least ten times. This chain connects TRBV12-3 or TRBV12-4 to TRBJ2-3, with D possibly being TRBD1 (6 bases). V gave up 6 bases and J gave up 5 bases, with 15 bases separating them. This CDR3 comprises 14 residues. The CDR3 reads CASSLRQDKDTQYF. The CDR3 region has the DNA TGTGCCAGCAGCCTCCGACAGGATAAAGATACGCAGTATTTT.

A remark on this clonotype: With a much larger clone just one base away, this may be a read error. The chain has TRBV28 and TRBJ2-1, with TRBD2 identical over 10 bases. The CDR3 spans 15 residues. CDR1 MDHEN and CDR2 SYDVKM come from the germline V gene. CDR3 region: CASTPTSGSYKEQFF. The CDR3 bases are TGTGCCAGCACGCCGACTAGCGGGTCCTACAAAGAGCAGTTCTTC.

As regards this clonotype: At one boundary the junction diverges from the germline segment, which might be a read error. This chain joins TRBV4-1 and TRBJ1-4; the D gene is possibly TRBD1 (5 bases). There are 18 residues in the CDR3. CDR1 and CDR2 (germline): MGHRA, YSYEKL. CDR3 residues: CASSQGLESRSSNEKLFF. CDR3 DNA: TGCGCCAGCAGCCAGGGACTGGAAAGTCGCAGTTCTAATGAAAAACTATTTTTT.

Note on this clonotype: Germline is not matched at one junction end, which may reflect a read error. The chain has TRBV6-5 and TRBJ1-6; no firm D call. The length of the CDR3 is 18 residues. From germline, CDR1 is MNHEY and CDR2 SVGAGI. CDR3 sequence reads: CASSYFSGEGSYNSPLHF. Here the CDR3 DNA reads TGTGCCAGCAGTTACTTTTCGGGAGAGGGCTCCTATAATTCGCCCCTCCACTTT.

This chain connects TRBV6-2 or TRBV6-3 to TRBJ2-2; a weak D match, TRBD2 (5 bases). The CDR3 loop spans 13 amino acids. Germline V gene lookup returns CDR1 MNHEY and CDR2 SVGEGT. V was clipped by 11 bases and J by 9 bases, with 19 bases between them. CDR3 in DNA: TGTGCCGGAGGCGGGCCACGAACCTGGGAGCTGTTTTTT. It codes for CAGGGPRTWELFF.

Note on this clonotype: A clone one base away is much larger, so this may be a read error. CDR3 in amino acids: CTSRPPGQGYGYTF. The DNA for the CDR3 is TGCACCAGCAGACCGCCGGGACAGGGGTACGGCTACACCTTC. The V gene is TRBV5-1, the J gene TRBJ1-2, with 10 positions matching TRBD1. Germline assignment: CDR1 SGHRS and CDR2 YFSETQ. The length of the CDR3 is 14 residues.

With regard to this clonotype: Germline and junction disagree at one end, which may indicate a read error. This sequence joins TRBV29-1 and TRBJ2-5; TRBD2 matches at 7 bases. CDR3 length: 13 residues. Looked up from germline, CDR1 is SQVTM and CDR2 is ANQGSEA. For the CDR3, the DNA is TGCAACGTTTGTGGGAGGGCCGCTGAGGCCCAGTACTTC. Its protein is CNVCGRAAEAQYF.

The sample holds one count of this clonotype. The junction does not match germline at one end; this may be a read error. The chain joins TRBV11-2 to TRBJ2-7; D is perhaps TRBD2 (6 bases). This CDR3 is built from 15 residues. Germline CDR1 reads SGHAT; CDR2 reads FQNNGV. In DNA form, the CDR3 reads TGTGCCAGCAGCCTCGGCGGGACTCTACCATACAAGCAATACTTC. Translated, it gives CASSLGGTLPYKQYF.

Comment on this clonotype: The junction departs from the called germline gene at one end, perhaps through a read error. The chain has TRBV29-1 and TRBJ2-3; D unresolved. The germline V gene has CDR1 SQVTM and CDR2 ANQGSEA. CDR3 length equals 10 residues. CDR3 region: CNVVQHTQYF. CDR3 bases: TGCAACGTTGTTCAGCATACACAGTATTTT.

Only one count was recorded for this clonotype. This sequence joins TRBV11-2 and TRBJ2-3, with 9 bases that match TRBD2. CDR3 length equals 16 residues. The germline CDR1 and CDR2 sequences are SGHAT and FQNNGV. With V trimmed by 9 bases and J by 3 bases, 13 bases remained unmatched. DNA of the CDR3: TGTGCCAGATCCGAGCGGGAGGCTGGGGAAACAGATACGCAGTATTTT. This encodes CARSEREAGETDTQYF.

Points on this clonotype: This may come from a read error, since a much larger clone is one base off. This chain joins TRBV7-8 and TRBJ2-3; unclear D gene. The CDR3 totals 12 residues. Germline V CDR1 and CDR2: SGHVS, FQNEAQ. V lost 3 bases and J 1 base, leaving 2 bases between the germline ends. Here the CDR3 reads CASSFRTDTQYF. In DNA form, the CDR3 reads TGTGCCAGCAGCTTCCGCACAGATACGCAGTATTTT. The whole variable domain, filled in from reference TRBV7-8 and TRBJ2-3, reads GAGVSQSPRYKVAKRGQDVALRCDPISGHVSLFWYQQALGQGPEFLTYFQNEAQLDKSGLPSDRFFAERPEGSVSTLKIQRTQQEDSAVYLCASSFRTDTQYFGPGTRLTVL.